The 14 T cell receptor beta chains below come from one sample, sequenced in a study of blood T cell repertoires in COVID-19. Repertoires were generated with immunoSEQ multiplex PCR, while TCRdb's copy carries only in-frame clones and drops some. The data show 110,000 to 150,000 clones, 75% to 85% seen once. The sample consisted of peripheral blood. The origin of the receptors is a man in his sixties with active or convalescent COVID-19.

The chain is built from TRBV10-2 and TRBJ1-2, with 8 bases fitting TRBD1. The CDR3 is made up of 15 amino acids. Trimming at V came to 6 bases and at J to 6 bases, leaving 12 bases not matched to a gene. Germline V gene lookup returns CDR1 WSHSY and CDR2 SAAADI. CDR3: CASRDPVQGANGYTF. CDR3 bases: TGCGCCAGCAGAGATCCAGTCCAGGGGGCGAATGGCTACACCTTC.

This rearrangement joins TRBV19 to TRBJ2-3; 8 bases are shared with TRBD1. Germline values: CDR1 LNHDA, CDR2 SQIVND (reference sequence). CDR3 size: 15 residues. Losses at the gene ends were 6 bases for V and 4 bases for J; bases not matched to a gene: 9. The CDR3 sequence is CASSPPRGRADTQYF. The CDR3 DNA sequence: TGTGCCAGTAGCCCCCCCAGGGGGCGGGCAGATACGCAGTATTTT.

The rearrangement joins TRBV12-3 or TRBV12-4 to TRBJ1-5, with D uncertain. CDR3 length equals 12 residues. V lost 5 bases, J lost 7 bases, and 9 bases lay in between. CDR3 in amino acids: CASSNTIQPQHF. As DNA, the CDR3 is TGTGCCAGCAGTAACACCATCCAGCCCCAGCATTTT.

This chain joins TRBV4-3 and TRBJ1-5, with D possibly TRBD1 on 5 matching bases. V shed 3 bases and J shed 2 bases, with 11 bases lying between them. This CDR3 comprises 15 residues. Germline V lookup: CDR1 LGHNA, CDR2 YSLEER. The chain's CDR3 is CASSQAAGRNQPQHF. The CDR3 DNA reads TGCGCCAGCAGCCAGGCTGCGGGGCGCAATCAGCCCCAGCATTTT.

The V call is TRBV29-1, the J call TRBJ1-5, with 7 bases matching TRBD1. The germline V gene encodes CDR1 SQVTM and CDR2 ANQGSEA. J gave up 5 bases and V 7 bases, and 8 bases lay outside the gene matches. CDR3 size: 13 residues. CDR3 in amino acids: CSATTGVDQPQHF. CDR3 coding DNA: TGCAGCGCAACCACAGGGGTCGATCAGCCCCAGCATTTT.

V is TRBV18 and J is TRBJ2-2; 7 bases are shared with TRBD1. V shed 4 bases, J shed 6 bases, and the junction held 5 bases outside the gene matches. Germline V gene lookup returns CDR1 KGHSH and CDR2 LQKENI. The CDR3 is 14 amino acids. For the CDR3, the DNA is TGTGCCAGCTCACAAGACACAGGGGCCGGGGAGCTGTTTTTT. Protein: CASSQDTGAGELFF.

V gene TRBV30 combines with J gene TRBJ1-1; tentatively, D is TRBD1 (6 bases). V was trimmed by 2 bases and J by 8 bases, leaving 9 bases between them. Germline lookup yields CDR1 GTSNPN and CDR2 SVGIG (reference sequence). The CDR3 spans 11 residues. CDR3 region: CAWSRGTEAFF. The CDR3 DNA sequence: TGTGCCTGGAGTCGAGGGACAGAAGCTTTCTTT.

V and J are TRBV29-1 and TRBJ1-2, with a weak D call TRBD1 (5 bases). The CDR3 spans 15 residues. CDR1 is SQVTM and CDR2 is ANQGSEA in the germline V gene. V lost 0 bases and J 4 bases, leaving 15 bases between the germline ends. CDR3 loop: CSVEDLAGTSYGYTF. Here the CDR3 DNA reads TGCAGCGTTGAAGATCTGGCGGGGACGTCCTATGGCTACACCTTC.

The J gene is TRBJ2-4, the V gene TRBV24-1; the D is unclear. Germline CDR1 and CDR2: KGHDR and SFDVKD. Trimming pared 4 bases from V and 6 bases from J, leaving 6 bases between. CDR3 length: 12 amino acids. The CDR3 protein is CATSETGNIQYF. The CDR3, as DNA: TGTGCCACCAGTGAAACTGGAAACATTCAGTACTTC.

The V gene is TRBV7-6, the J gene TRBJ2-7; the match to TRBD2 covers 7 bases. In germline, CDR1 is SGHVS, CDR2 FNYEAQ. Trimming cost V 5 bases and J 4 bases; bases outside gene matches: 11. The length of the CDR3 is 15 residues. In DNA, the CDR3 is TGTGCCAGCAGCCCCGGGCTAGCGGCCTTATACGAGCAGTACGTC. Translating it yields CASSPGLAALYEQYV.

This chain connects TRBV5-1 to TRBJ1-2; 9 nucleotides match TRBD1. With V trimmed by 0 bases and J by 5 bases, 8 bases remained unmatched. CDR3 length: 16 amino acids. Germline V gene sequence: CDR1 SGHRS, CDR2 YFSETQ. The CDR3 coding sequence is TGCGCCAGCAGCTTGGAGGGCTACAGGGGGCCGTATGGCTACACCTTC. This codes for CASSLEGYRGPYGYTF.

This chain uses TRBV5-4 with TRBJ2-5; 8 positions agree with TRBD2. J was trimmed by 5 bases and V by 4 bases; bases with no gene match: 13. Germline-derived CDR1 and CDR2 are SGHNT and YYREEE (reference sequence). CDR3 length: 16 amino acids. The DNA of the CDR3 is TGTGCCAGCAGCCGGGACGGCGGTAGCGGGATCGAGACCCAGTACTTC. Amino acid sequence: CASSRDGGSGIETQYF.

J is TRBJ1-5 and V is TRBV6-5; 8 bases line up with TRBD1. Germline assignment: CDR1 MNHEY and CDR2 SVGAGI. With 6 bases clipped from V and 4 bases from J, the junction kept 8 bases outside the gene matches. CDR3 length: 15 amino acids. DNA of the CDR3: TGTGCCAGCAGCCTACAGGGGGAATTAAATCAGCCCCAGCATTTT. Amino acid sequence: CASSLQGELNQPQHF.

This rearrangement joins TRBV6-5 to TRBJ2-7; TRBD1 might be the D (6 bases). V dropped 8 bases and J dropped 3 bases, with 8 bases sitting between them. The CDR3 is made up of 11 amino acids. Germline CDR1 is MNHEY and CDR2 is SVGAGI. The CDR3 spells CASRGGYEQYF. The CDR3 coding sequence is TGTGCCAGCCGAGGGGGCTACGAGCAGTACTTC.